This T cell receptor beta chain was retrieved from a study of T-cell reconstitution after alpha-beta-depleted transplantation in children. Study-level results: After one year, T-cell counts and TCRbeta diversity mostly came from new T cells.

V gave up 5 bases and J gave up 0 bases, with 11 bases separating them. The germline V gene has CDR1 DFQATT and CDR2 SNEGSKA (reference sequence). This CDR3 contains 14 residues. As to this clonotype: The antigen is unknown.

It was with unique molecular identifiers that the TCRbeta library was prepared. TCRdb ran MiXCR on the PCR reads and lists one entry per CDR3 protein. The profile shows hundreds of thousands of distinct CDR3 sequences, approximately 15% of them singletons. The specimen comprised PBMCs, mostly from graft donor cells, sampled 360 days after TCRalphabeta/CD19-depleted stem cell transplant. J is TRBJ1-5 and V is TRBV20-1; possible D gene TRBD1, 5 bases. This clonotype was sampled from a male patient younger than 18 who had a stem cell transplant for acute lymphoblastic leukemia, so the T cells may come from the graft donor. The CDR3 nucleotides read TGCAGTGCTGGGAGACAGAGTAGCAATCAGCCCCAGCATTTT. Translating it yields CSAGRQSSNQPQHF.